Below are 25 T cell receptor beta chains sequenced from a single sample in a study of blood T cells in healthy people across ages. A second PCR of roughly 7 to 11 cycles used a sample-barcoded 5' primer and a J-beta primer mix. TCRdb called the 5' RACE reads again in MiXCR, with one record for every CDR3 protein. Of 700,000 to 950,000 distinct CDR3 sequences listed, 43% are singletons. The sequenced sample consisted of blood. The receptors were sampled from a woman aged 55-70 years in good health.

The chain is built from TRBV20-1 and TRBJ1-2; D not certain. Germline CDR1 and CDR2: DFQATT and SNEGSKA (reference sequence). Deletions cut 6 bases from V and 1 base from J, with 12 bases between. This CDR3 spans 13 amino acids. The CDR3 DNA sequence: TGCAGTGCCTCAACACGCGTTAACTATGGCTACACCTTC. Translated: CSASTRVNYGYTF.

V gene TRBV10-3 combines with J gene TRBJ2-1; D call uncertain. The CDR3 spans 14 residues. Trimming shortened V by 3 bases and J by 0 bases, and 6 bases separated the two germline ends. Per germline, CDR1 ENHRY and CDR2 SYGVKD. The CDR3: CAISDRSSYNEQFF. DNA for the CDR3: TGTGCCATCAGTGACAGAAGCTCCTACAATGAGCAGTTCTTC.

Details on this clonotype: A read error is possible here, since a much larger clone lies one base away. The V and J genes are TRBV12-3 or TRBV12-4 and TRBJ2-1; D ambiguous. This CDR3 contains 12 residues. The V end was cut by 5 bases, the J end by 13 bases, with 15 bases between. The CDR3 loop reads CASSLDSETQFF. DNA of the CDR3: TGTGCCAGCAGTCTAGACTCGGAGACCCAGTTCTTC.

This clonotype has just a few counts. This chain uses TRBV7-9 with TRBJ2-1, with D possibly TRBD2 on 6 matching bases. Trimming stripped 5 bases from V and 4 bases from J, with 15 bases between. The germline V gene encodes CDR1 SEHNR and CDR2 FQNEAQ (reference sequence). This CDR3 region has 15 residues. CDR3 sequence: CASSPLRRAYNEQFF. Here the CDR3 DNA reads TGTGCCAGCAGCCCCCTCCGGAGGGCATACAATGAGCAGTTCTTC. The full variable domain, completed using reference TRBV7-9 and TRBJ2-1, is DTGVSQNPRHKITKRGQNVTFRCDPISEHNRLYWYRQTLGQGPEFLTYFQNEAQLEKSRLLSDRFSAERPKGSFSTLEIQRTEQGDSAMYLCASSPLRRAYNEQFFGPGTRLTVL.

V and J are TRBV11-2 and TRBJ1-4; D unresolved. CDR3 length equals 16 residues. The V gene lost 2 bases and the J gene lost 2 bases, with 12 bases spanning the gap. Germline V lookup: CDR1 SGHAT, CDR2 FQNNGV. CDR3 amino acids: CASSLRPGSTNEKLFF. The CDR3 DNA reads as TGTGCCAGCAGCTTAAGGCCGGGCTCCACTAATGAAAAACTGTTTTTT.

The chain has TRBV6-5 and TRBJ2-2; a possible D gene is TRBD2 (6 bases). Germline V lookup: CDR1 MNHEY, CDR2 SVGAGI. The CDR3 extends over 15 amino acids. Deletions cut 4 bases from V and 3 bases from J, with 12 bases between. The DNA of the CDR3 is TGTGCCAGCAGTTGGGGTAGCGGCTACACCGGGGAGCTGTTTTTT. Protein: CASSWGSGYTGELFF.

The sample holds a few counts of this clonotype. The rearrangement links TRBV9 to TRBJ2-7; tentative D call: TRBD2 (6 bases). Trimming stripped 3 bases from V and 7 bases from J, with 17 bases between. Germline V gene data show CDR1 as SGDLS and CDR2 as YYNGEE. The CDR3 covers 14 residues. The CDR3 reads CASSAGTDYNEQYF. DNA for the CDR3: TGTGCCAGCAGCGCTGGGACGGACTACAATGAGCAGTACTTC.

This clonotype was observed at least ten times. The CDR3 DNA reads TGTGCCACCAGGAAATCGGCCGAGTCAACCCAGTACTTC. It is translated as CATRKSAESTQYF. V usage is TRBV15 and J usage is TRBJ2-5; D ambiguous. The germline V and J ends were trimmed by 6 bases and 8 bases, with 16 bases remaining between them. The germline CDR1 and CDR2 sequences are LNHNV and YYDKDF (reference sequence). CDR3 length equals 13 residues.

The genes are TRBV12-3 or TRBV12-4 and TRBJ2-5; TRBD2 matches at 12 bases. The trim removed 6 bases at V and 11 bases at J, leaving 10 bases unmatched. CDR3 length equals 14 residues. CDR3 in DNA: TGTGCCAGCAGCACTAGCGGGGGGAGTAATGAGCAGTACTTC. This translates into CASSTSGGSNEQYF.

The chain couples TRBV6-6 to TRBJ2-7; possible D gene TRBD2, 5 bases. Trimming shortened V by 10 bases and J by 6 bases, and 16 bases separated the two germline ends. The CDR3 totals 12 residues. The germline CDR1 and CDR2 sequences are MNHNY and SVGAGI (reference sequence). Here the CDR3 DNA reads TGTGCCACTTCGGGATCTGCAGGCGAGCAGTACTTC. Its protein is CATSGSAGEQYF.

Note on this clonotype: A single base separates this from a much larger clone, so it may be a read error. This chain joins TRBV5-5 and TRBJ2-1, with a weak D call TRBD2 (6 bases). Per germline, CDR1 SGHKS and CDR2 YYEKEE (reference sequence). The CDR3 consists of 17 residues. Trimming stripped 2 bases from V and 5 bases from J, with 20 bases between. The CDR3 reads CASSLRVRGGTHNEQFF. The DNA of the CDR3 is TGTGCCAGCAGCTTACGAGTCCGGGGCGGGACCCACAATGAGCAGTTCTTC.

This clonotype was counted ten times or more. The rearrangement uses TRBV12-3 or TRBV12-4 and TRBJ1-2, with TRBD1 identical over 9 bases. The ends lost 6 bases at V and 5 bases at J; junction bases unmatched: 10. This CDR3 contains 15 residues. The CDR3 sequence: CASRGQGWGAYGYTF. CDR3 nucleotide sequence: TGTGCCAGCAGAGGACAGGGGTGGGGGGCTTATGGCTACACCTTC.

This clonotype was observed a handful of times. The chain links TRBV28 to TRBJ1-1; no firm D call. V was pared by 7 bases and J by 6 bases, with 15 bases between. The CDR3 extends over 13 amino acids. Germline CDR1 is MDHEN and CDR2 is SYDVKM. CDR3 nucleotides: TGTGCCAGCATCCAGGCGACTCGGGCTGAAGCTTTCTTT. This translates into CASIQATRAEAFF.

This clonotype has ten or more counts. J is TRBJ2-3 and V is TRBV11-2; 7 nucleotides align to TRBD2. The CDR3 consists of 15 residues. Germline lookup yields CDR1 SGHAT and CDR2 FQNNGV. J gave up 4 bases and V 5 bases, and 9 bases lay outside the gene matches. CDR3 residues: CASSPSGMVADTQYF. For the CDR3, the DNA is TGTGCCAGCAGCCCAAGCGGGATGGTCGCAGATACGCAGTATTTT.

The rearrangement joins TRBV12-3 or TRBV12-4 to TRBJ1-6; D unclear. Trimming stripped 6 bases from V and 9 bases from J, with 18 bases between. The CDR3 extends over 15 amino acids. CDR3 nucleotides: TGTGCCAGCAGACCTAGGGCAGGTTCGGGTTCACCCCTCCACTTT. Amino acid sequence: CASRPRAGSGSPLHF.

To note about this clonotype: A junction boundary mismatches the germline segment, possibly from a read error. The genes are TRBV5-5 and TRBJ2-5; weak D call: TRBD2 (5 bases). This CDR3 region has 14 residues. The germline CDR1 and CDR2 sequences are SGHKS and YYEKEE (reference sequence). For the CDR3, the DNA is TGTACCAGCAGTCCGACGGGGTATGGGGAGACCCAGTACTTC. Its translation: CTSSPTGYGETQYF.

This clonotype has only a few counts. The rearrangement links TRBV14 to TRBJ2-4; D remains unclear. CDR1 and CDR2 (germline): SGHDN, FVKESK. The V and J ends lost 2 bases and 6 bases respectively, with 14 bases between them. This CDR3 region has 15 residues. DNA for the CDR3: TGTGCCAGCAGCCAACTCGTCCGTAACACAAACATTCAGTACTTC. Residues: CASSQLVRNTNIQYF.

The rearrangement joins TRBV6-5 to TRBJ2-7; 9 bases are shared with TRBD1. The CDR3 totals 19 residues. The V gene end was trimmed by 0 bases and the J gene end by 1 base; junction bases not matched to a gene: 13. CDR1 is MNHEY and CDR2 is SVGAGI in the germline V gene. The CDR3 protein is CASSYSNFLGTGSSYEQYF. The DNA for the CDR3 is TGTGCCAGCAGTTACTCGAACTTCTTAGGGACAGGGAGTTCCTACGAGCAGTACTTC.

In this sample, this clonotype turned up many times. The chain carries TRBV13 and TRBJ2-7, with 7 bases that match TRBD2. The V gene's germline CDR1 is PRHDT and CDR2 FYEKMQ (reference sequence). The trim removed 5 bases at V and 7 bases at J, leaving 5 bases unmatched. This CDR3 region has 12 residues. The CDR3 loop reads CASSRGGREQYF. DNA of the CDR3: TGTGCCAGCAGCCGCGGGGGTCGGGAGCAGTACTTC.

The V gene is TRBV18, the J gene TRBJ2-5; 13 nucleotides align to TRBD2. V was pared by 2 bases and J by 11 bases, with 14 bases of the junction left unmatched. Germline CDR1 is KGHSH and CDR2 is LQKENI. This CDR3 contains 17 residues. CDR3 coding DNA: TGTGCCAGCTCACCAAGGGGACTAGCGGGACTCGGCGATGAGCAGTACTTC. Protein product: CASSPRGLAGLGDEQYF.

This clonotype was seen a few times. The gene calls are TRBV9 and TRBJ2-1; TRBD2 agrees at 7 bases. V trimming: 3 bases; J trimming: 0 bases; junction bases outside the gene matches: 6. The germline V gene has CDR1 SGDLS and CDR2 YYNGEE. This CDR3 has 16 residues. The CDR3 coding sequence is TGTGCCAGCAGCGGCCGGGGGGTCAGCTCCTACAATGAGCAGTTCTTC. It codes for CASSGRGVSSYNEQFF.

V gene TRBV7-2 combines with J gene TRBJ2-1; a weak D match, TRBD2 (6 bases). The CDR3 has 15 amino acids. Germline V gives CDR1 SGHTA, CDR2 FQGNSA. V lost 1 base, J lost 10 bases, and 17 bases lay in between. CDR3 sequence: CASSLVGAGLEEQFF. CDR3 bases: TGTGCCAGCAGCTTAGTGGGCGCGGGGCTTGAGGAGCAGTTCTTC.

The chain recombines TRBV20-1 with TRBJ2-3; the match to TRBD2 covers 13 bases. From germline, CDR1 is DFQATT and CDR2 SNEGSKA (reference sequence). The CDR3 extends over 15 amino acids. V trimming: 6 bases; J trimming: 4 bases; junction bases outside the gene matches: 7. The CDR3 nucleotides are TGCAGTGCGGGGACTAGCGGGGTGGGGCCAGATACGCAGTATTTT. Its translation: CSAGTSGVGPDTQYF.

The rearrangement links TRBV11-2 to TRBJ1-1, with D unresolved. CDR3 length equals 15 residues. Germline CDR1 reads SGHAT; CDR2 reads FQNNGV. Between the trimmed V and J ends, which lost 0 bases and 5 bases, there was a span of 13 bases. The CDR3: CASSLDPAAWTEAFF. Here the CDR3 DNA reads TGTGCCAGCAGCTTAGATCCGGCGGCTTGGACTGAAGCTTTCTTT.

V usage is TRBV20-1 and J usage is TRBJ1-5, with a tentative D call TRBD1 (6 bases). Germline V gives CDR1 DFQATT, CDR2 SNEGSKA (reference sequence). The CDR3 runs 14 residues. V shed 6 bases and J shed 2 bases, with 14 bases lying between them. CDR3 nucleotides: TGCAGTGCACTACGGGACACGGGCAATCAGCCCCAGCATTTT. As protein: CSALRDTGNQPQHF.